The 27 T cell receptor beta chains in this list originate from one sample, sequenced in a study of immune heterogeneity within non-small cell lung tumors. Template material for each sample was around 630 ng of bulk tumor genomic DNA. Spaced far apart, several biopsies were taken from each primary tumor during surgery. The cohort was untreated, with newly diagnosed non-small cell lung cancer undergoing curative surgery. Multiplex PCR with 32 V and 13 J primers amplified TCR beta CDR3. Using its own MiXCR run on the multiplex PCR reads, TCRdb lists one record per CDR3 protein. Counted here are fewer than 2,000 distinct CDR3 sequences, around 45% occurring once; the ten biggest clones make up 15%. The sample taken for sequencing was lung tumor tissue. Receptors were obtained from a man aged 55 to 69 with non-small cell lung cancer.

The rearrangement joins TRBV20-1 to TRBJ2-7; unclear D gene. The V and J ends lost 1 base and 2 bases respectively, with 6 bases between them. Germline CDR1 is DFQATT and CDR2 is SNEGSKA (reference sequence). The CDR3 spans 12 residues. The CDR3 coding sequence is TGCAGTGCTAGAGGATCCACCTACGAGCAGTACTTC. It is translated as CSARGSTYEQYF.

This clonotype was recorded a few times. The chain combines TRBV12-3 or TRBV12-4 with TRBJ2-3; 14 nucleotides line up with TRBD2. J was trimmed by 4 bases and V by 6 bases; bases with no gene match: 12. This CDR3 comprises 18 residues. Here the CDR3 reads CASSTIGGTSGSADTQYF. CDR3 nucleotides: TGTGCCAGCAGCACTATAGGAGGGACTAGCGGGAGCGCAGATACGCAGTATTTT.

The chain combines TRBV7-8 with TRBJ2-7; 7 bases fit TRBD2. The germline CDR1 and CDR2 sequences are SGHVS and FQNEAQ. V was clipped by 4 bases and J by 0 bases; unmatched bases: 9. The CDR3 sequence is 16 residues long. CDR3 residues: CASSSTTRDYSYEQYF. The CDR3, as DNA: TGTGCCAGCAGCTCGACGACCCGGGACTACTCCTACGAGCAGTACTTC. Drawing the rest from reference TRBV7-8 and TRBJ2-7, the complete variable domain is GAGVSQSPRYKVAKRGQDVALRCDPISGHVSLFWYQQALGQGPEFLTYFQNEAQLDKSGLPSDRFFAERPEGSVSTLKIQRTQQEDSAVYLCASSSTTRDYSYEQYFGPGTRLTVT.

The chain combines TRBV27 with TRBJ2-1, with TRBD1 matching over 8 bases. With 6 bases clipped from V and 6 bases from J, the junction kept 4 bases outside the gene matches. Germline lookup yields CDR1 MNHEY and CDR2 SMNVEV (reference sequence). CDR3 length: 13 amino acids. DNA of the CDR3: TGTGCCAGCAGGACAGGGGCGGTCAATGAGCAGTTCTTC. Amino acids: CASRTGAVNEQFF.

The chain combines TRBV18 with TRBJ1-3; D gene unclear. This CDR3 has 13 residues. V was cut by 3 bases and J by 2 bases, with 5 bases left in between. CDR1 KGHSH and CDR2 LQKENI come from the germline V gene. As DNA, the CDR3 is TGTGCCAGCTCACCTCCTGCTGGAAACACCATATATTTT. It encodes CASSPPAGNTIYF. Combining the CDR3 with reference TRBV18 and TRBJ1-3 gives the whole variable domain NAGVMQNPRHLVRRRGQEARLRCSPMKGHSHVYWYRQLPEEGLKFMVYLQKENIIDESGMPKERFSAEFPKEGPSILRIQQVVRGDSAAYFCASSPPAGNTIYFGEGSWLTVV.

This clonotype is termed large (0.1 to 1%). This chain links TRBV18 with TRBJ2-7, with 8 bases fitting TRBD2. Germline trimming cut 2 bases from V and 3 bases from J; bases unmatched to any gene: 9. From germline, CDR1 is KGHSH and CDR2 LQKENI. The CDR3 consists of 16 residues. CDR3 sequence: CASSPGMGGRRYEQYF. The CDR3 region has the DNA TGTGCCAGCTCACCAGGGATGGGCGGGAGGCGCTACGAGCAGTACTTC. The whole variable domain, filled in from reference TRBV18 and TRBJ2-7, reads NAGVMQNPRHLVRRRGQEARLRCSPMKGHSHVYWYRQLPEEGLKFMVYLQKENIIDESGMPKERFSAEFPKEGPSILRIQQVVRGDSAAYFCASSPGMGGRRYEQYFGPGTRLTVT.

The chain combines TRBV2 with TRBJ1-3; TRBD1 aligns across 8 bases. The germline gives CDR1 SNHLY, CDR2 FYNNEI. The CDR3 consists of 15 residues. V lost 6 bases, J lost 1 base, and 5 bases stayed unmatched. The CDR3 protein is CASRLRTGSGNTIYF. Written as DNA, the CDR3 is TGTGCCAGCAGATTACGGACAGGGTCTGGAAACACCATATATTTT.

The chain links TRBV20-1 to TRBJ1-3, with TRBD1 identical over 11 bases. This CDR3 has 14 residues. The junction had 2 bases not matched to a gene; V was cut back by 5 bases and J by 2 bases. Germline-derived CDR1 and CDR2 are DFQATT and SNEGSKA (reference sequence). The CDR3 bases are TGCAGTGCTGGACAGGGGGCGACTGGAAACACCATATATTTT. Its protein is CSAGQGATGNTIYF.

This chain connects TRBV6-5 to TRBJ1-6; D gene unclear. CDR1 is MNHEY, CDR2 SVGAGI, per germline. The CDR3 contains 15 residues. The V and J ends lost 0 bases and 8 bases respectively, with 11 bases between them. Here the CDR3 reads CASSYSSGIDSPLHF. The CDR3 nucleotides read TGTGCCAGCAGTTACTCGAGCGGTATTGATTCACCCCTCCACTTT.

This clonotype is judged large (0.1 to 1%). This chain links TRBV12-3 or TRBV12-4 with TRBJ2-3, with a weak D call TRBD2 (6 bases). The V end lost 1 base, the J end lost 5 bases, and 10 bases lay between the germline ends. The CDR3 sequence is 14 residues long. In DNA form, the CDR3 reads TGTGCCAGCAGTTTAGGACTAGGAGAAGATACGCAGTATTTT. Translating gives CASSLGLGEDTQYF.

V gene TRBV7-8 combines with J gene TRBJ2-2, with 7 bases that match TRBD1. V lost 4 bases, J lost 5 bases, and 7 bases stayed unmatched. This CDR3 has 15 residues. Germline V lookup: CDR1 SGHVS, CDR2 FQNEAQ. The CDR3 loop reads CASSSYQGDTGELFF. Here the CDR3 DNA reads TGTGCCAGCAGCTCCTACCAGGGGGATACCGGGGAGCTGTTTTTT.

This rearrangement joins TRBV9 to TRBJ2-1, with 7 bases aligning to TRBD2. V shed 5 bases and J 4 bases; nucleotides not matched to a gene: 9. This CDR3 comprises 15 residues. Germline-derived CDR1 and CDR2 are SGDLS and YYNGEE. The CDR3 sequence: CASRVSGALYNEQFF. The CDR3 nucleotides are TGTGCCAGCAGAGTAAGCGGGGCCCTTTACAATGAGCAGTTCTTC.

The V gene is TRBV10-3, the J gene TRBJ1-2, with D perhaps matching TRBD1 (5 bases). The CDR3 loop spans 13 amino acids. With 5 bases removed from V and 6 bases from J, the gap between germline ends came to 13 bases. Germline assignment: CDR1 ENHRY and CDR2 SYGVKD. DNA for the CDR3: TGTGCCATCAGTCATGACAGCGGGAATGGCTACACCTTC. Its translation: CAISHDSGNGYTF.

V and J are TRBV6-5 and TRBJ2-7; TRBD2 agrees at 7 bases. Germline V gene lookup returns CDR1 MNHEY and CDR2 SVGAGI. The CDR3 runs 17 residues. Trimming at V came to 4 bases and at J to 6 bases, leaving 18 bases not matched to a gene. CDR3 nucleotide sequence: TGTGCCAGCAGTTCCCCCCCCCCGGGAAGCGGGGACGGCGAGCAGTACTTC. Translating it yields CASSSPPPGSGDGEQYF.

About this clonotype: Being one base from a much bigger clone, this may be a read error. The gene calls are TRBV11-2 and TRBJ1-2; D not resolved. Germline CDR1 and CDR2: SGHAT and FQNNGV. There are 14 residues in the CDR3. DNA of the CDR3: TGTGCCAGCATCTTAGATGGAGGGTTTGATGGCTACACCTTC. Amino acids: CASILDGGFDGYTF.

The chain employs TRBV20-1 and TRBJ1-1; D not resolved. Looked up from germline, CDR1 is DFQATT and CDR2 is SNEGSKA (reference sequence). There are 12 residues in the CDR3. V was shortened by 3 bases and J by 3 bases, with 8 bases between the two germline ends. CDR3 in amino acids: CSARDFYTEAFF. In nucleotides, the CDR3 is TGCAGTGCTAGGGACTTCTACACTGAAGCTTTCTTT.

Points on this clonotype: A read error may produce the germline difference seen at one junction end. The CDR3 coding sequence is TGTGCCACCTCACCACCTGGGGGGGGTAACTCCTACAATGAGCAGTTCTTC. Translation gives CATSPPGGGNSYNEQFF. J is TRBJ2-1 and V is TRBV18, with TRBD2 identical over 7 bases. The CDR3 is made up of 17 amino acids. Germline V gene data show CDR1 as KGHSH and CDR2 as LQKENI.

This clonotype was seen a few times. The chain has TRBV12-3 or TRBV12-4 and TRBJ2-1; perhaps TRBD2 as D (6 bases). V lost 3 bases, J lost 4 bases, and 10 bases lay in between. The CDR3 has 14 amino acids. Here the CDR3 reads CASSFLAGYNEQFF. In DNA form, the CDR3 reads TGTGCCAGCAGTTTTCTGGCGGGGTACAATGAGCAGTTCTTC.

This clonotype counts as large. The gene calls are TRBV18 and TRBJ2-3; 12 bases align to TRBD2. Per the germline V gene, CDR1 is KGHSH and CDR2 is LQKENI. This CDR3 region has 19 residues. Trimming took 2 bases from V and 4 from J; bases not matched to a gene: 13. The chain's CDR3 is CASSPRTSGTPPGADTQYF. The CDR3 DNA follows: TGTGCCAGCTCACCAAGGACTAGCGGGACCCCCCCAGGCGCAGATACGCAGTATTTT.

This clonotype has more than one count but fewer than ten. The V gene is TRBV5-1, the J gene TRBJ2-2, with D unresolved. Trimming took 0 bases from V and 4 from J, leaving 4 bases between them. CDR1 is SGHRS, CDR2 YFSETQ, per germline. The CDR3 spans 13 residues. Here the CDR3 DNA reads TGCGCCAGCAGCTTGGATGGCACCGGGGAGCTGTTTTTT. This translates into CASSLDGTGELFF.

In DNA form, the CDR3 reads TGTGCCAGTACCCTTTTAAGCTCTGGGGCCAACGTCCTGACTTTC. It translates to CASTLLSSGANVLTF. This chain uses TRBV19 with TRBJ2-6; D gene uncertain. Per germline, CDR1 LNHDA and CDR2 SQIVND (reference sequence). V was clipped by 7 bases and J by 0 bases, with 10 bases between them. The CDR3 runs 15 residues.

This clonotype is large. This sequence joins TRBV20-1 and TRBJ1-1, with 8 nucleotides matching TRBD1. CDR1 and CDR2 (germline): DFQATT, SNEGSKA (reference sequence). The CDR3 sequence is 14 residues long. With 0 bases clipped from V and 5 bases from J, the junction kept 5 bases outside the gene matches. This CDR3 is CSARDWTGRTEAFF. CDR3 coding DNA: TGCAGTGCTAGAGATTGGACAGGGAGGACTGAAGCTTTCTTT.

CDR3 coding DNA: TGTGCCAGCGGAGGGGGGACAGGGGCCCTAGATACGCAGTATTTT. Translated, it gives CASGGGTGALDTQYF. The gene calls are TRBV2 and TRBJ2-3, with 10 bases aligning to TRBD1. Germline V gene lookup returns CDR1 SNHLY and CDR2 FYNNEI. Losses at the gene ends were 8 bases for V and 5 bases for J; bases not matched to a gene: 10. The CDR3 extends over 15 amino acids. Using reference TRBV2 and TRBJ2-3 for the parts outside the CDR3, the full variable domain is EPEVTQTPSHQVTQMGQEVILRCVPISNHLYFYWYRQILGQKVEFLVSFYNNEISEKSEIFDDQFSVERPDGSNFTLKIRSTKLEDSAMYFCASGGGTGALDTQYFGPGTRLTVL.

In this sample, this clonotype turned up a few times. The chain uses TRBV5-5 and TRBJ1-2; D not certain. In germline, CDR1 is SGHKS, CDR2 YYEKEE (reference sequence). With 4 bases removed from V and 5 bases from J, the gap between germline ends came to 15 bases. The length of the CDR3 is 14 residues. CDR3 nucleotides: TGTGCCAGCAGCCCGACTTTAAATCGATATGGCTACACCTTC. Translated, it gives CASSPTLNRYGYTF.

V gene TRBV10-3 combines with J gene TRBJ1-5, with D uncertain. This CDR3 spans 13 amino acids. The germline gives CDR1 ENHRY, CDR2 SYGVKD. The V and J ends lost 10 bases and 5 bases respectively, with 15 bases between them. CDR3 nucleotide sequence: TGTGCCAGCTCTATCAAGGAAGATCAGCCCCAGCATTTT. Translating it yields CASSIKEDQPQHF.

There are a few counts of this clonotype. DNA for the CDR3: TGCGCCAGCAGCTGGGCACTAGATCTCAATGAGCAGTTCTTC. Translating it yields CASSWALDLNEQFF. This chain links TRBV5-1 with TRBJ2-1; TRBD2 might be the D (5 bases). V dropped 3 bases and J dropped 6 bases, with 13 bases sitting between them. This CDR3 is 14 amino acids long. The germline gives CDR1 SGHRS, CDR2 YFSETQ.

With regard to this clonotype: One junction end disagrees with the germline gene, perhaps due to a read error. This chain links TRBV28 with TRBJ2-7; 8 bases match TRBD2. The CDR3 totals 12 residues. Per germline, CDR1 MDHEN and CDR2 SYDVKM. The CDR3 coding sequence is TGTGCCAGCAGTTTAGAGGGACTAGGACACCACTTC. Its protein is CASSLEGLGHHF.